These 22 T cell receptor beta chains came from one sample sequenced in a study of shared clonotypes between healthy human individuals. Clones were read by immunoSEQ multiplex PCR, and TCRdb kept only the in-frame ones, dropping some. The table lists 2,500,000 or so clones, approximately 94% of them singletons. Source material: naive CD4+ T cells sorted from blood. The subset was: CD45RA+ positively selected. Source of these receptors: a man in his late teens or twenties in good health.

In this sample, this clone turned up once. The gene calls are TRBV6-1 and TRBJ1-1; D ambiguous. Trimming took 4 bases from V and 1 from J, leaving 10 bases between them. The CDR3 covers 14 residues. CDR1 and CDR2 from the germline V gene are MNHNS and SASEGT. CDR3: CASSAGSSNTEAFF. DNA for the CDR3: TGTGCCAGCAGTGCGGGCAGCTCGAACACTGAAGCTTTCTTT.

Of note for this clone: A read error may produce the germline difference seen at one junction end. Distinct nucleotide sequences in the sample also encode this CDR3. The V call is TRBV5-1, the J call TRBJ2-7; D assignment may be TRBD1 or TRBD2 (6 bases each). The CDR3 consists of 14 residues. Germline V CDR1 and CDR2: SGHRS, YFSETQ. This CDR3 is CASSLDGGGYEQYF. In DNA form, the CDR3 reads TGTGCCAGCAGCTTGGACGGAGGGGGTTACGAGCAGTACTTC.

This clone was observed once. The chain has TRBV9 and TRBJ1-5; 7 bases fit TRBD1. Germline-derived CDR1 and CDR2 are SGDLS and YYNGEE. The CDR3 loop spans 14 amino acids. V shed 8 bases and J 4 bases; nucleotides not matched to a gene: 9. The CDR3 DNA reads TGTGCCAGTTCCTCCGACAGGGATAATCAGCCCCAGCATTTT. It encodes CASSSDRDNQPQHF.

V usage is TRBV5-4 and J usage is TRBJ2-5, with 7 nucleotides matching TRBD1. This CDR3 spans 17 amino acids. V lost 2 bases, J lost 9 bases, and 19 bases stayed unmatched. The germline CDR1 and CDR2 sequences are SGHNT and YYREEE (reference sequence). CDR3: CASSFRQGVYLQGAQYF. In nucleotides, the CDR3 is TGTGCCAGCAGCTTCCGACAGGGAGTATACTTACAAGGGGCCCAGTACTTC.

The CDR3 DNA reads TGTGCCAGCAGCCCGGGACTAGCGGGGAGGTATACGCAGTATTTT. It is translated as CASSPGLAGRYTQYF. The V call is TRBV13, the J call TRBJ2-3; 13 nucleotides align to TRBD2. Looked up from germline, CDR1 is PRHDT and CDR2 is FYEKMQ (reference sequence). Losses at the gene ends were 5 bases for V and 7 bases for J; bases not matched to a gene: 6. The CDR3 extends over 15 amino acids.

The V gene is TRBV7-9, the J gene TRBJ2-1; 10 nucleotides line up with TRBD2. Germline loops: CDR1 SEHNR, CDR2 FQNEAQ (reference sequence). J lost 8 bases, V lost 0 bases, and 7 bases had no gene match. The CDR3 is 16 amino acids. The CDR3 coding sequence is TGTGCCAGCAGCTTAGCTTGGCTAGCGGGAGCAGATGAGCAGTTCTTC. Protein product: CASSLAWLAGADEQFF.

V is TRBV27 and J is TRBJ2-7; D gene unclear. The V end lost 2 bases, the J end lost 2 bases, and 10 bases lay between the germline ends. The CDR3 has 14 residues. The germline V gene has CDR1 MNHEY and CDR2 SMNVEV (reference sequence). Written as DNA, the CDR3 is TGTGCCAGCAGTTTAAAGGGCTTCACCTACGAGCAGTACTTC. Translation gives CASSLKGFTYEQYF.

The sample holds a few counts of this clone. The genes are TRBV28 and TRBJ1-1, with a weak D call TRBD1 (6 bases). Per the germline V gene, CDR1 is MDHEN and CDR2 is SYDVKM. The CDR3 covers 14 residues. V lost 6 bases, J lost 2 bases, and 13 bases lay in between. The CDR3 reads CASSPDSYNTEAFF. CDR3 coding DNA: TGTGCCAGCAGCCCGGACAGTTATAACACTGAAGCTTTCTTT.

The chain couples TRBV15 to TRBJ1-2; 10 bases are shared with TRBD1. V dropped 6 bases and J dropped 9; count of bases not matched to a gene: 7. In germline, CDR1 is LNHNV, CDR2 YYDKDF (reference sequence). This CDR3 has 13 residues. The CDR3 nucleotides read TGTGCCACCAGTCGACAGGGGGCAGTTAGCTACACCTTC. The encoded protein is CATSRQGAVSYTF.

Concerning this clone: Within the sample, other DNA sequences also encode this same CDR3. CDR3: CASSSTTYNEQFF. The CDR3 nucleotides read TGTGCCAGCAGCTCGACAACCTACAATGAGCAGTTCTTC. V gene TRBV7-2 combines with J gene TRBJ2-1, with no clear D. Germline V lookup: CDR1 SGHTA, CDR2 FQGNSA. This CDR3 is 13 amino acids long. Trimming cost V 4 bases and J 2 bases, with 6 bases left between them. Complete variable domain (other parts from reference TRBV7-2 and TRBJ2-1): GAGVSQSPSNKVTEKGKDVELRCDPISGHTALYWYRQSLGQGLEFLIYFQGNSAPDKSGLPSDRFSAERTGGSVSTLTIQRTQQEDSAVYLCASSSTTYNEQFFGPGTRLTVL.

The chain couples TRBV27 to TRBJ2-2; TRBD1 might be the D (5 bases). The CDR3 runs 14 residues. Germline CDR1 is MNHEY and CDR2 is SMNVEV (reference sequence). V lost 3 bases, J lost 4 bases, and 9 bases lay in between. Written as DNA, the CDR3 is TGTGCCAGCAGTTTGGTAGGGGTCACCGGGGAGCTGTTTTTT. Translation: CASSLVGVTGELFF.

The chain recombines TRBV4-1 with TRBJ2-3, with a weak D call TRBD1 (5 bases). The CDR3 has 15 amino acids. Looked up from germline, CDR1 is MGHRA and CDR2 is YSYEKL. V lost 4 bases and J lost 2, with 13 bases in between. For the CDR3, the DNA is TGCGCCAGCAGCCGCTACCAGGGTTACACAGATACGCAGTATTTT. This translates into CASSRYQGYTDTQYF.

This CDR3 reads CASSLDLGRGLVGYTF. The CDR3, as DNA: TGTGCCAGCAGCTTAGATCTGGGCAGGGGGCTTGTCGGCTACACCTTC. The genes are TRBV11-2 and TRBJ1-2; TRBD1 aligns across 8 bases. Looked up from germline, CDR1 is SGHAT and CDR2 is FQNNGV. The CDR3 length is 16 residues. Unmatched junction bases numbered 11, after V lost 0 bases and J lost 8 bases.

V is TRBV30 and J is TRBJ2-7; 7 positions match TRBD1. Trimming at V came to 4 bases and at J to 4 bases, leaving 10 bases not matched to a gene. The CDR3 is 14 residues long. Germline loops: CDR1 GTSNPN, CDR2 SVGIG (reference sequence). CDR3 amino acids: CAWNLGQGVYEQYF. The CDR3 region has the DNA TGTGCCTGGAACCTCGGGCAGGGGGTATACGAGCAGTACTTC.

The chain recombines TRBV21-1 with TRBJ1-3. TRBV21-1 has pseudogene status. The CDR3 extends over 15 amino acids. Written as DNA, the CDR3 is TGTGCCAGCAGCAAAGCGACTCAGCGTGGAAACACCATATATTTT. Translating gives CASSKATQRGNTIYF.

The chain is built from TRBV5-6 and TRBJ2-7, with TRBD2 matching 8 bases. Trimming cost V 4 bases and J 1 base; bases outside gene matches: 7. This CDR3 comprises 15 residues. CDR1 SGHDT and CDR2 YYEEEE come from the germline V gene. CDR3 region: CASSDLLAASYEQYF. The CDR3 bases are TGTGCCAGCAGCGATCTACTAGCGGCTTCCTACGAGCAGTACTTC.

The chain employs TRBV27 and TRBJ1-3; D ambiguous. V was pared by 3 bases and J by 9 bases, with 15 bases between. CDR1 MNHEY and CDR2 SMNVEV come from the germline V gene (reference sequence). The length of the CDR3 is 14 residues. CDR3 sequence: CASSFSGVGSTIYF. The CDR3 coding sequence is TGTGCCAGCAGTTTCTCCGGGGTTGGGAGCACCATATATTTT.

This chain links TRBV5-4 with TRBJ2-1; 9 bases match TRBD1. The V gene's germline CDR1 is SGHNT and CDR2 YYREEE (reference sequence). With V trimmed by 4 bases and J by 3 bases, 5 bases remained unmatched. This CDR3 contains 15 residues. The CDR3: CASSTSGQGYNEQFF. The CDR3, as DNA: TGTGCCAGCAGCACCTCGGGACAGGGCTACAATGAGCAGTTCTTC.

The V gene is TRBV9, the J gene TRBJ2-3; D remains unclear. V was pared by 4 bases and J by 6 bases, with 15 bases between. The CDR3 sequence is 14 residues long. CDR1 and CDR2 (germline): SGDLS, YYNGEE. Here the CDR3 reads CASSRVGTWDTQYF. The CDR3 nucleotides read TGTGCCAGCAGCCGCGTAGGTACCTGGGATACGCAGTATTTT.

This chain connects TRBV2 to TRBJ2-5; a weak D match, TRBD2 (5 bases). The germline V gene encodes CDR1 SNHLY and CDR2 FYNNEI. This CDR3 has 15 amino acids. V gave up 9 bases and J gave up 0 bases, with 17 bases separating them. CDR3 in DNA: TGTGCCAGTGCCCCGGGATGGGCAGACCAAGAGACCCAGTACTTC. Translating it yields CASAPGWADQETQYF.

This clone was counted once. This rearrangement joins TRBV6-4 to TRBJ2-1, with TRBD2 matching 7 bases. Germline CDR1 and CDR2: MRHNA and SNTAGT. The ends lost 2 bases at V and 5 bases at J; junction bases unmatched: 3. The CDR3 is 14 amino acids. The CDR3 region has the DNA TGTGCCAGCAGTGACCTAGGGAGGGACAATGAGCAGTTCTTC. Its protein is CASSDLGRDNEQFF.

The rearrangement uses TRBV4-1 and TRBJ2-5; 8 nucleotides align to TRBD2. J lost 3 bases, V lost 4 bases, and 10 bases had no gene match. CDR3 size: 16 residues. Germline V gives CDR1 MGHRA, CDR2 YSYEKL. The CDR3 bases are TGCGCCAGCAGCCGCGCCCGGGCGGGGGGAAAAGAGACCCAGTACTTC. It encodes CASSRARAGGKETQYF.